The rows below give T cell receptor beta chains drawn from one sample of a study of cytomegalovirus exposure and HLA in healthy donors. TCRdb's table, derived via immunoSEQ multiplex PCR, lists solely in-frame clones and lacks some. There are 180,000 or so clones in the sample; roughly a tenth occur only once, and 1% to 1.5% lies in the top ten. Sequenced: PBMCs. Every receptor here comes from a woman aged 25 to 39 in good health and CMV-seropositive. CDR3s include the opening cysteine and the closing phenylalanine or tryptophan. The order of the fields is CDR3 DNA, CDR3 protein, J gene, clone size, V gene, D gene. The D gene is left open where the match is weak. Size is stated for part of the rows, as once, few or many counts, or as a class when the clone is expanded.

CDR3nt: TGCAGTATGGGACATATGGAGACCCAGTACTTC
CDR3aa: CSMGHMETQYF
j_gene: TRBJ2-5
abundance: few
v_gene: TRBV20-1
d_gene: NA

CDR3nt: TGCGCCAGCAGCCCTCTGAACACCGGGGAGCTGTTTTTT
CDR3aa: CASSPLNTGELFF
j_gene: TRBJ2-2
abundance: NA
v_gene: TRBV4-1
d_gene: NA

CDR3nt: TGTGCCATCAGTGAGTCGGCGGGAGGGGGTTACAATGAGCAGTTCTTC
CDR3aa: CAISESAGGGYNEQFF
j_gene: TRBJ2-1
abundance: few
v_gene: TRBV10-3
d_gene: TRBD2

CDR3nt: TGCGCCAGCAGCTTGTTGGGGGGTGAGACGCAGTATTTT
CDR3aa: CASSLLGGETQYF
j_gene: TRBJ2-3
abundance: few
v_gene: TRBV5-1
d_gene: NA

CDR3nt: TGTGCCAGCTCACCGACAGGGGGCTACGAGCAGTACTTC
CDR3aa: CASSPTGGYEQYF
j_gene: TRBJ2-7
abundance: NA
v_gene: TRBV18
d_gene: TRBD1

CDR3nt: TGCGCCAGCAGCCCCGGGAGGAGCGGGACCATATATTTT
CDR3aa: CASSPGRSGTIYF
j_gene: TRBJ1-3
abundance: NA
v_gene: TRBV5-1
d_gene: NA

CDR3nt: TGTGCCAGCAGCGTAGGGGGAGGGGTCGTCGATGAGCAGTTCTTC
CDR3aa: CASSVGGGVVDEQFF
j_gene: TRBJ2-1
abundance: NA
v_gene: TRBV9
d_gene: TRBD2

CDR3nt: TGTGCCAGCAGCCAGGACATTGGGGAAAAACTGTTTTTT
CDR3aa: CASSQDIGEKLFF
j_gene: TRBJ1-4
abundance: few
v_gene: TRBV7-6
d_gene: NA

CDR3nt: TGTGCCAGCTCACCGGCGGGAGTGAAGGGTGAGCAGTTCTTC
CDR3aa: CASSPAGVKGEQFF
j_gene: TRBJ2-1
abundance: NA
v_gene: TRBV18
d_gene: TRBD2

CDR3nt: TGTGCCAGCAGTGCGGAAATCGGGGGGATGGAGCAGTTCTTC
CDR3aa: CASSAEIGGMEQFF
j_gene: TRBJ2-1
abundance: few
v_gene: TRBV6-4
d_gene: TRBD2

CDR3nt: TGTGCCAGCAGCTTAGCAGCTAGCGGGGGCACAGATACGCAGTATTTT
CDR3aa: CASSLAASGGTDTQYF
j_gene: TRBJ2-3
abundance: few
v_gene: TRBV13
d_gene: TRBD2

CDR3nt: TGTGCCAGCAGCTTAAGGGGGAACACTGAAGCTTTCTTT
CDR3aa: CASSLRGNTEAFF
j_gene: TRBJ1-1
abundance: few
v_gene: TRBV11-3
d_gene: NA

CDR3nt: TGTGCCAGCAGCTTAGATAACGCTAGCGGGAGGGGTGAGCAGTACTTC
CDR3aa: CASSLDNASGRGEQYF
j_gene: TRBJ2-7
abundance: few
v_gene: TRBV11-2
d_gene: TRBD2

CDR3nt: TGTGCCAGCAGCTCCGGACAGGGAGAGAGGGTGGGTAATCAGCCCCAGCATTTT
CDR3aa: CASSSGQGERVGNQPQHF
j_gene: TRBJ1-5
abundance: NA
v_gene: TRBV7-9
d_gene: TRBD1

CDR3nt: TGCGCCAGCAGAGGAGGCAGGCTAAACACCGGGGAGCTGTTTTTT
CDR3aa: CASRGGRLNTGELFF
j_gene: TRBJ2-2
abundance: NA
v_gene: TRBV5-1
d_gene: NA

CDR3nt: TGTGCCAGCAGCTTACGTCGAGTAGCAGGGACATTTTACGAGCAGTACTTC
CDR3aa: CASSLRRVAGTFYEQYF
j_gene: TRBJ2-7
abundance: NA
v_gene: TRBV11-2
d_gene: NA

CDR3nt: TGTGCCAGCTCACCAGGGAGGAACCTTAGACAGGGGACGAACACTGAAGCTTTCTTT
CDR3aa: CASSPGRNLRQGTNTEAFF
j_gene: TRBJ1-1
abundance: few
v_gene: TRBV18
d_gene: TRBD1

CDR3nt: TGTGCCAGCAGCCCCCCCCCTAAAGCGGGAACCGGGGAGCTGTTTTTT
CDR3aa: CASSPPPKAGTGELFF
j_gene: TRBJ2-2
abundance: few
v_gene: TRBV21-1
d_gene: NA

CDR3nt: TGCAGCGTTGAAGATCGAGGCTATGGCTACACCTTC
CDR3aa: CSVEDRGYGYTF
j_gene: TRBJ1-2
abundance: NA
v_gene: TRBV29-1
d_gene: NA

CDR3nt: TGTGCCAGCAGCCCTGGACAGGGCCACACTGAAGCTTTCTTT
CDR3aa: CASSPGQGHTEAFF
j_gene: TRBJ1-1
abundance: few
v_gene: TRBV6-1
d_gene: TRBD1

CDR3nt: TGTGCCAGCAGGCCTGGCCCGGGGTACCAGGGAAACACCATATATTTT
CDR3aa: CASRPGPGYQGNTIYF
j_gene: TRBJ1-3
abundance: few
v_gene: TRBV27
d_gene: NA

CDR3nt: TGCAGCGTCGAGACCGGACAGGGAGAAACTGAAGCTTTCTTT
CDR3aa: CSVETGQGETEAFF
j_gene: TRBJ1-1
abundance: few
v_gene: TRBV29-1
d_gene: TRBD1

CDR3nt: TGTGCCAGCAGCGCTAACCCCAGACAGAACGAAATAGCTAACTATGGCTACACCTTC
CDR3aa: CASSANPRQNEIANYGYTF
j_gene: TRBJ1-2
abundance: NA
v_gene: TRBV9
d_gene: NA

CDR3nt: TGTGCGACAGGGTCCTTAAGAGATACGCAGTATTTT
CDR3aa: CATGSLRDTQYF
j_gene: TRBJ2-3
abundance: NA
v_gene: TRBV30
d_gene: TRBD1

CDR3nt: TGTGCCAGCAGTCCTCTGACAGGAGGAGAACATGAAGCTTTCTTT
CDR3aa: CASSPLTGGEHEAFF
j_gene: TRBJ1-1
abundance: NA
v_gene: TRBV27
d_gene: NA

CDR3nt: TGTGCCAGCAGACCTTTCCACAAACCCTACAATGAGCAGTTCTTC
CDR3aa: CASRPFHKPYNEQFF
j_gene: TRBJ2-1
abundance: few
v_gene: TRBV28
d_gene: NA

CDR3nt: TGTGCCAGCTCACCAGGTGGGACAGGAGGCCCCGGGGAGCTGTTTTTT
CDR3aa: CASSPGGTGGPGELFF
j_gene: TRBJ2-2
abundance: few
v_gene: TRBV18
d_gene: TRBD1

CDR3nt: TGTGCCAGTAAAAAAGGGACAGGGGACGGAAACACCATATATTTT
CDR3aa: CASKKGTGDGNTIYF
j_gene: TRBJ1-3
abundance: NA
v_gene: TRBV19
d_gene: TRBD1

CDR3nt: TGCGCCAGCAGCTTGGCCGCGGGCGGGACTGAAGCTTTCTTT
CDR3aa: CASSLAAGGTEAFF
j_gene: TRBJ1-1
abundance: NA
v_gene: TRBV5-1
d_gene: NA

CDR3nt: TGTGCCAGCAGCGAGCGGCTAGCGTGGGAGACCCAGTACTTC
CDR3aa: CASSERLAWETQYF
j_gene: TRBJ2-5
abundance: NA
v_gene: TRBV14
d_gene: NA

CDR3nt: TGTGCCAGCAGCTATGGGGGGGGGCTGACAGATACGCAGTATTTT
CDR3aa: CASSYGGGLTDTQYF
j_gene: TRBJ2-3
abundance: few
v_gene: TRBV5-4
d_gene: NA

CDR3nt: TGTGCCAGCAGCTTAAGGGGTGAGCAGTTCTTC
CDR3aa: CASSLRGEQFF
j_gene: TRBJ2-1
abundance: NA
v_gene: TRBV7-9
d_gene: NA